This T cell receptor beta chain was sequenced for a study of blood T cell repertoires in COVID-19. Overall study context: PBMCs, B-cell-depleted T cells, or T cells were the source of the cDNA or gDNA that made up the material.

Per the original data handling: Estimation of nucleated cell counts was performed using reference gene primer amplification. Sequencing used immunoSEQ multiplex PCR; TCRdb keeps in-frame clones, though not all of them. V and J calls and clone size are copied from that table; D and trimming were computed from the DNA. The table has 100,000 to 150,000 clones, 75% to 90% seen once. This CDR3 region has 16 residues. Germline V gene lookup returns CDR1 LGHDT and CDR2 YNNKEL (reference sequence). V lost 4 bases and J lost 7; bases outside the gene matches: 13. While infection was still active, Seattle patients were enrolled and then followed longitudinally.

The receptor was derived from a man between 60 and 70 years old with COVID-19, enrolled during active disease. V gene TRBV3-1 (or the pseudogene TRBV3-2) combines with J gene TRBJ1-2; 9 nucleotides match TRBD1. Sequencing was done on a sample of peripheral blood. In DNA, the CDR3 is TGTGCCAGCAGCCGCCCTCTGGGACAGGGAGGGAGTGGCTACACCTTC. It translates to CASSRPLGQGGSGYTF.